The TCR beta chain described here comes from a study of T-cell reconstitution after alpha-beta-depleted transplantation in children. Study findings and constraints: As was reported, about two months after transplant, alpha-beta T cells came from several hundred expanded graft clones. Elevated TCRbeta diversity at day 60 was traced, in some patients, to surviving recipient T cells and thymic progenitors.

This clonotype was recorded at least ten times. Its antigen remains unidentified. Germline V gene lookup returns CDR1 DFQATT and CDR2 SNEGSKA (reference sequence). This CDR3 is built from 11 residues. TCRbeta library preparation incorporated unique molecular identifiers. TCRdb ran MiXCR on the PCR reads and lists one entry per CDR3 protein. Found here are about 200,000 distinct CDR3 sequences, 7.5% to 9.5% of them singletons; the top ten hold roughly 35%. The source of this sequence is a male patient between 2 and 10 years old who had a stem cell transplant for acute myeloid leukemia, so the T cells may come from the graft donor. The gene calls are TRBV20-1 and TRBJ2-3; D is unclear. The sequencing used PBMCs, mostly from graft donor cells, collected 360 days after TCRalphabeta/CD19-depleted stem cell transplant. In nucleotides, the CDR3 is TGCAGCCGGAAGGGCACAGATACGCAGTATTTT. Protein: CSRKGTDTQYF.